These 5 T cell receptor beta chains share one sample of origin, sequenced in a study of cytomegalovirus exposure and HLA in healthy donors (dated by TCRdb to the late 2010s). The library was produced with the immunoSEQ multiplex PCR assay. A mixture of 60 forward primers for TCR Vbeta segments and 13 reverse primers for TCR Jbeta segments was used in the multiplex PCR. The source is immuneACCESS, and TCRdb retained only in-frame sequences with V and J called. Part of the clones is not carried over; for the studies checked, unresolved V genes explain less than half of this, and the remainder is unexplained. The sample contains around 130,000 clones, around 71% of them found a single time. The ten largest clones capture 2.6% of the sample. What was sequenced was PBMCs. The source of these receptors is a woman aged 60-75 years in good health and CMV-seropositive.

V gene TRBV18 combines with J gene TRBJ1-2, with TRBD1 matching over 9 bases. The CDR3 length is 14 residues. CDR1 and CDR2 (germline): KGHSH, LQKENI. The ends lost 6 bases at V and 3 bases at J; junction bases unmatched: 5. The CDR3 loop reads CASSLQGADYGYTF. The CDR3 DNA reads TGTGCCAGCTCTTTACAGGGGGCGGACTATGGCTACACCTTC.

V gene TRBV2 combines with J gene TRBJ2-5, with 9 bases lining up with TRBD2. The J call may be faulty, since TRBJ2-7 better matches the DNA end. Germline CDR1 SNHLY, CDR2 FYNNEI. This CDR3 contains 14 residues. CDR3 residues: CASTGAGGSYEQYF. Here the CDR3 DNA reads TGTGCCAGCACGGGAGCGGGGGGCTCCTACGAGCAGTACTTC.

V is TRBV5-4 and J is TRBJ2-5; the match to TRBD2 covers 7 bases. The germline V gene encodes CDR1 SGHNT and CDR2 YYREEE (reference sequence). The CDR3 extends over 13 amino acids. Germline trimming cut 3 bases from V and 4 bases from J; bases unmatched to any gene: 3. The CDR3 coding sequence is TGTGCCAGCAGCTCGACGGGGGGAGAGACCCAGTACTTC. Its translation is CASSSTGGETQYF.

This clone was seen just once. The chain has TRBV2 and TRBJ1-5; D is undetermined. The CDR3 has 12 residues. The germline V and J ends were trimmed by 5 bases and 9 bases, with 11 bases remaining between them. Germline CDR1 and CDR2: SNHLY and FYNNEI. The CDR3 coding sequence is TGTGCCAGCAGTACACAATTCTGGCCCCAGCATTTT. Amino acid sequence: CASSTQFWPQHF.

The chain combines TRBV7-9 with TRBJ2-5, with a weak D call TRBD1 (6 bases). The CDR3 is 14 amino acids. Germline V gene sequence: CDR1 SEHNR, CDR2 FQNEAQ (reference sequence). Between the trimmed V and J ends, which lost 5 bases and 0 bases, there was a span of 10 bases. The CDR3: CASSANRDQETQYF. CDR3 bases: TGTGCCAGCAGCGCAAACAGGGACCAAGAGACCCAGTACTTC.